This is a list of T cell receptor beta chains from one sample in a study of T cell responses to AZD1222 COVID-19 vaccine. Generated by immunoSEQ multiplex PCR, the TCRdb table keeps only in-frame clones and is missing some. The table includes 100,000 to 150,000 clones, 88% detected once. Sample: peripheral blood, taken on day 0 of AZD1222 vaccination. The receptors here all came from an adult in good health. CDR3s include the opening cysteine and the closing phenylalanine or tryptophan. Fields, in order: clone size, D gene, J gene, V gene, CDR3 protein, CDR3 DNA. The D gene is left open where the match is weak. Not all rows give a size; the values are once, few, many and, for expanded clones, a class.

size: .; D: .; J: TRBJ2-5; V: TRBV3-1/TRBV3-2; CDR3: CASSPPSRSETQYF; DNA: TGTGCCAGCAGCCCCCCATCGCGGTCAGAGACCCAGTACTTC
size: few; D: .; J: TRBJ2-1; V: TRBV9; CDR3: CASSVVSGGPYNEQFF; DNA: TGTGCCAGCAGCGTAGTATCAGGGGGGCCCTACAATGAGCAGTTCTTC
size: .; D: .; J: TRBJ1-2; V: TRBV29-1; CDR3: CSVEEWGSRNYGYTF; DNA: TGCAGCGTTGAAGAGTGGGGTTCACGTAACTATGGCTACACCTTC
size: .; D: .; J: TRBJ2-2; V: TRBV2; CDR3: CASSEVGELFF; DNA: TGTGCCAGCAGTGAAGTCGGGGAGCTGTTTTTT
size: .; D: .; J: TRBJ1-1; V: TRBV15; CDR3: CATSRDTERYTEAFF; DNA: TGTGCCACCAGCAGAGATACAGAGCGTTACACTGAAGCTTTCTTT
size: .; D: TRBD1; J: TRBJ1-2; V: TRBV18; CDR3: CASSPGTGEANYGYTF; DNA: TGTGCCAGCTCACCAGGGACAGGGGAAGCTAACTATGGCTACACCTTC
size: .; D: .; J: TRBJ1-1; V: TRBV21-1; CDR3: CASSKDVQGLAEAFF; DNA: TGTGCCAGCAGCAAAGATGTCCAGGGACTCGCTGAAGCTTTCTTT
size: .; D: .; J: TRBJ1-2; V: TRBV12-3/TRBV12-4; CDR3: CASMGYTF; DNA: TGTGCCAGCATGGGCTACACCTTC
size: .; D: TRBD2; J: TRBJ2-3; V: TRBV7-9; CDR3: CASTPIAGGPGDTQYF; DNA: TGTGCCAGCACCCCCATAGCGGGGGGGCCCGGAGATACGCAGTATTTT
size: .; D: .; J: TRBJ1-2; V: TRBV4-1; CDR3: CASSQVLTYGYTF; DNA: TGCGCCAGCAGCCAAGTACTTACCTATGGCTACACCTTC
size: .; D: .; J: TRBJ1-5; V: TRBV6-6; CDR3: CASTPRASGQPQHF; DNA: TGTGCCAGCACCCCCCGGGCCTCGGGGCAGCCCCAGCATTTT
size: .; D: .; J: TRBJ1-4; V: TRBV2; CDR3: CASSEVTVGVDEKLFF; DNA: TGTGCCAGCAGTGAAGTCACGGTCGGAGTTGATGAAAAACTGTTTTTT
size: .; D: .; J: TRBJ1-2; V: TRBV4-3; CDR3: CASSQDFGANYGYTF; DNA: TGCGCCAGCAGCCAAGATTTTGGCGCTAACTATGGCTACACCTTC
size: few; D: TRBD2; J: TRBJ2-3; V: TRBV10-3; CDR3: CAISGTSGGEIKADTQYF; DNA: TGTGCCATCAGTGGGACTAGCGGGGGGGAAATTAAGGCGGATACGCAGTATTTT
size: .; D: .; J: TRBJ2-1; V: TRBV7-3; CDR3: CASSPSGGGYNEQFF; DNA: TGTGCCAGCAGCCCGTCAGGGGGAGGCTACAATGAGCAGTTCTTC
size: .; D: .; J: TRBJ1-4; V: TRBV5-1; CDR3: CASSSGRPNEKLFF; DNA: TGCGCCAGCAGCTCGGGACGGCCTAATGAAAAACTGTTTTTT
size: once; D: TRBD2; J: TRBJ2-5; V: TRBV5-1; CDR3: CASSLLGLAGTQYF; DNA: TGCGCCAGCAGCTTGTTGGGACTAGCGGGGACCCAGTACTTC
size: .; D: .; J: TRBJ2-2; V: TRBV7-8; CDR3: CASSFRQNTGELFF; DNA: TGTGCCAGCAGTTTTCGACAGAACACCGGGGAGCTGTTTTTT